This T cell receptor (beta chain) was recovered during a study of blood T cell repertoires in COVID-19. Across the whole study: T cells, B-cell-depleted T cells, or PBMCs supplied cDNA or gDNA.

In the source study's methods: Amplified reference gene primers provided the basis for estimating nucleated cell counts. The table came from immunoSEQ multiplex PCR; TCRdb's copy has only in-frame clones and leaves some out. D and trimming come from the DNA, and the V and J calls and clone size come from that table. Among about 83,000 clones listed, about 83% were seen once. The CDR3 spans 14 residues. In germline, CDR1 is MNHEY, CDR2 SVGEGT. V was trimmed by 1 base and J by 4 bases, leaving 8 bases between them. The sequencing sample was made of peripheral blood. This sequence was found in a man between 50 and 59 years old with active COVID-19. The chain is built from TRBV6-2 or TRBV6-3 and TRBJ2-1; the D gene is possibly TRBD2 (6 bases). The CDR3, as DNA: TGTGCCAGCAGTTACTTGGGACTGTACAATGAGCAGTTCTTC. This sequence encodes CASSYLGLYNEQFF.